This T cell receptor beta chain derives from a study of PD-1 blockade in classical Hodgkin lymphoma. Germline CDR1 SGHTS, CDR2 YDEGEE. The CDR3 contains 16 residues. Trimming pared 2 bases from V and 1 base from J, leaving 13 bases between. Sequencing used immunoSEQ multiplex PCR; TCRdb keeps in-frame clones, though not all of them. In the table there are under 20,000 clones, approximately 92% of which are singletons. Findings and caveats of the study: Why the repertoires differ is still unclear, perhaps disease activity or prior therapy. Baseline TCR diversity was reportedly lower in newly diagnosed patients than healthy donors.

Time point in this sample: newly diagnosed, previously untreated cHL patient sample. Researchers report purifying CD4+ T cells from thawed PBMCs by magnetic negative selection. The authors used newly diagnosed, untreated classical Hodgkin lymphoma PBMCs as comparison. As for this clone: Its antigen is not identified.

The chain employs TRBV5-8 and TRBJ2-1, with D perhaps assigned TRBD1 or TRBD2 (7 bases each). This clonotype was sampled from a human donor with classical Hodgkin lymphoma. What was sequenced was CD4+ T cells from blood. The CDR3 DNA reads TGTGCCAGCAGCTTAGGGACAGCGGGGTCCTACAATGAGCAGTTCTTC. Protein sequence: CASSLGTAGSYNEQFF.